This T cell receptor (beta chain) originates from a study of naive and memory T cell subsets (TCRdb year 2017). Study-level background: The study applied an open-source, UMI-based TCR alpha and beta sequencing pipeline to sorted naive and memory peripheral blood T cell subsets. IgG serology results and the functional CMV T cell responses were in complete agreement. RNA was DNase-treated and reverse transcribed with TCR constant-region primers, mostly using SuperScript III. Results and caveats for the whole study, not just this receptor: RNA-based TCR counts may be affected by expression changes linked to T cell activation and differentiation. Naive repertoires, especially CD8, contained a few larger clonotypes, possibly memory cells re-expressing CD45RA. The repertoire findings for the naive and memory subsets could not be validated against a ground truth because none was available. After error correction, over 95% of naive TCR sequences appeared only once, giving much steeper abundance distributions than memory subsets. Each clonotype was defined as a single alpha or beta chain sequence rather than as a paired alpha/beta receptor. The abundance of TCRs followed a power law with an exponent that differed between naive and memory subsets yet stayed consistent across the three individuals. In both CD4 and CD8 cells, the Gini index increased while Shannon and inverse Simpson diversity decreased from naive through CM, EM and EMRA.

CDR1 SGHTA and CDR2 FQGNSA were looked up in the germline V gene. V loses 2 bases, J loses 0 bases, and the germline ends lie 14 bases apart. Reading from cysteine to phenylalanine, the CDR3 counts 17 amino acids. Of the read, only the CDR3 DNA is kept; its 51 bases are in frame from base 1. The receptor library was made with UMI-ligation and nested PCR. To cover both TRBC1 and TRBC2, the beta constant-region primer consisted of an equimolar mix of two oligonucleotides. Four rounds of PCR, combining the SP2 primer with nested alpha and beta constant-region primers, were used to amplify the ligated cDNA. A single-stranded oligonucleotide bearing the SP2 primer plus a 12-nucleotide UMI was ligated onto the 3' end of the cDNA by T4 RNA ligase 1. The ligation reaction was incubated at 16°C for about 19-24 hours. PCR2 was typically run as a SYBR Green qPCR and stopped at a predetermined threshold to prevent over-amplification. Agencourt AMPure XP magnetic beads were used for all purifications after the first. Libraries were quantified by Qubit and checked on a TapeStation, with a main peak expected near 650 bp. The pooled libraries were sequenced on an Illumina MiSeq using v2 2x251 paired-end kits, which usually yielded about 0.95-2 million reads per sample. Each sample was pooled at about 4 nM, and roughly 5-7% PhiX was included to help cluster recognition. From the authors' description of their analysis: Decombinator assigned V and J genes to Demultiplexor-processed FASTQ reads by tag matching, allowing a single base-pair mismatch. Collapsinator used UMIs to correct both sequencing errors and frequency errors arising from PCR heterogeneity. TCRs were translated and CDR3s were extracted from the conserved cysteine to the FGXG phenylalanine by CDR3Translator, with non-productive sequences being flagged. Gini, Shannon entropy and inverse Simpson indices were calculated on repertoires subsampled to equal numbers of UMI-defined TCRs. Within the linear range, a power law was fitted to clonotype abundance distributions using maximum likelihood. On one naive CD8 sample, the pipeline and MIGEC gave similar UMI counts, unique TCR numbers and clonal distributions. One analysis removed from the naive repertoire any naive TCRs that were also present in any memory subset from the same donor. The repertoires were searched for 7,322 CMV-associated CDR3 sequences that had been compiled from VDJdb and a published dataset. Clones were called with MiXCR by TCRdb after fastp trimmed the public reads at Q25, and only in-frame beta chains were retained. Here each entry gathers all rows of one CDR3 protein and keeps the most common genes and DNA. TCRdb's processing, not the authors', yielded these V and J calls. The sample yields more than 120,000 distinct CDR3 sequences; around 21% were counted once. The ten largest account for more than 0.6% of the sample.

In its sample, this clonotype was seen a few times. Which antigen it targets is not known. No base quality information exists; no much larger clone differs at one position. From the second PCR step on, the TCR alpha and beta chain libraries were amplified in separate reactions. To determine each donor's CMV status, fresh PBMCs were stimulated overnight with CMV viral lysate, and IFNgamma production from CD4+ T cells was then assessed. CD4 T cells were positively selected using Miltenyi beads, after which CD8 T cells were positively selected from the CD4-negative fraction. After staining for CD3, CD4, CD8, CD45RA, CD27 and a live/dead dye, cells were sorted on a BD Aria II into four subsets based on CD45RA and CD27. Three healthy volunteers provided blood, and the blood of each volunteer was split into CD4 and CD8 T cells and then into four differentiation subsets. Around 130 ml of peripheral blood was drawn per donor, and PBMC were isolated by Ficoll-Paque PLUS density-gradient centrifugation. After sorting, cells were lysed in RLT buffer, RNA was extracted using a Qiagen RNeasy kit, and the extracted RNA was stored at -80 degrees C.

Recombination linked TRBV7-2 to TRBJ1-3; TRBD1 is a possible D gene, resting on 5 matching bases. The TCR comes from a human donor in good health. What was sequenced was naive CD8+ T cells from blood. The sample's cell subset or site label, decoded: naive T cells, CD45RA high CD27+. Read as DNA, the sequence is TGTGCCAGCAGCTTACTGGGGACCTCCGACTCTGGAAACACCATATATTTT. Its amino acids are CASSLLGTSDSGNTIYF.